These T cell receptor beta chains were read from a single sample in a study of blood T cells in healthy people across ages. TCRdb independently ran MiXCR on the 5' RACE reads; one entry per CDR3 protein. This sample has about 1.4 million distinct CDR3 sequences, with almost 60% found just once. The specimen was blood. The receptors stem from a man younger than 35 in good health. Both conserved end residues are part of each CDR3. A D gene is named only where the DNA matches it firmly. Size values are once, few and many counts, or a class for expanded clones, and some rows have none.

CDR3 protein: CASRGAGGIQETQFF
CDR3 DNA: TGTGCCAGCAGAGGAGCGGGGGGGATTCAAGAGACCCAGTTCTTC
D gene: TRBD2
J gene: TRBJ2-1
V gene: TRBV6-5
clone size: NA

CDR3 protein: CASSLTSSGGDTDTQYF
CDR3 DNA: TGTGCCAGCAGTTTGACTTCTAGCGGGGGGGACACAGATACGCAGTATTTT
D gene: TRBD2
J gene: TRBJ2-3
V gene: TRBV28
clone size: once

CDR3 protein: CASSYLTRGAGGPGKSTDTQYF
CDR3 DNA: TGTGCCAGCAGTTACCTCACCCGGGGAGCGGGGGGGCCCGGTAAAAGCACAGATACGCAGTATTTT
D gene: TRBD2
J gene: TRBJ2-3
V gene: TRBV6-5
clone size: NA

CDR3 protein: CSAEGGFGNIQYF
CDR3 DNA: TGCAGTGCCGAGGGTGGCTTCGGAAACATTCAGTACTTC
D gene: NA
J gene: TRBJ2-4
V gene: TRBV20-1
clone size: few

CDR3 protein: CASSEPDGHQETQYF
CDR3 DNA: TGCGCCAGCAGTGAACCCGACGGACACCAAGAGACCCAGTACTTC
D gene: NA
J gene: TRBJ2-5
V gene: TRBV10-1
clone size: NA

CDR3 protein: CASSRTLAKSYEQYF
CDR3 DNA: TGTGCCAGCAGCAGGACCCTAGCGAAATCCTACGAGCAGTACTTC
D gene: NA
J gene: TRBJ2-7
V gene: TRBV6-5
clone size: NA

CDR3 protein: CPTSDRRGEGQYNEQFF
CDR3 DNA: TGTCCCACCAGTGACCGCCGCGGGGAAGGTCAGTACAATGAGCAGTTCTTC
D gene: NA
J gene: TRBJ2-1
V gene: TRBV24-1
clone size: NA

CDR3 protein: CSARATGGGEKLFF
CDR3 DNA: TGCAGTGCTAGAGCGACAGGGGGCGGAGAAAAACTGTTTTTT
D gene: TRBD1
J gene: TRBJ1-4
V gene: TRBV20-1
clone size: NA

CDR3 protein: CASRYSAGGYEQYF
CDR3 DNA: TGTGCCAGCAGGTACTCGGCAGGGGGCTACGAGCAGTACTTC
D gene: TRBD1
J gene: TRBJ2-7
V gene: TRBV6-5
clone size: NA

CDR3 protein: CASSEGRGNTIYF
CDR3 DNA: TGTGCCAGCTCGGAGGGTAGGGGAAACACCATATATTTT
D gene: NA
J gene: TRBJ1-3
V gene: TRBV7-9
clone size: NA

CDR3 protein: CASSLGDNRDPYEQYF
CDR3 DNA: TGTGCCAGCAGCTTAGGAGACAACAGGGATCCATACGAGCAGTACTTC
D gene: NA
J gene: TRBJ2-7
V gene: TRBV13
clone size: NA

CDR3 protein: CASSPMGGRRETQYF
CDR3 DNA: TGTGCCAGCAGCCCCATGGGCGGGAGAAGAGAGACCCAGTACTTC
D gene: TRBD2
J gene: TRBJ2-5
V gene: TRBV27
clone size: NA

CDR3 protein: CSVDPPGQFF
CDR3 DNA: TGCAGCGTTGATCCCCCGGGGCAGTTCTTC
D gene: NA
J gene: TRBJ2-1
V gene: TRBV29-1
clone size: few

CDR3 protein: CASTTDSPYEQYF
CDR3 DNA: TGTGCCAGCACCACAGACAGCCCCTACGAGCAGTACTTC
D gene: NA
J gene: TRBJ2-7
V gene: TRBV6-2/TRBV6-3
clone size: NA

CDR3 protein: CASSYRGTGEGYTF
CDR3 DNA: TGTGCCAGCAGTTACAGAGGGACAGGGGAAGGCTACACCTTC
D gene: TRBD1
J gene: TRBJ1-2
V gene: TRBV6-6
clone size: NA

CDR3 protein: CASSARMTGGNSPLHF
CDR3 DNA: TGTGCCAGCAGCGCCCGGATGACCGGCGGTAATTCACCCCTCCACTTT
D gene: NA
J gene: TRBJ1-6
V gene: TRBV9
clone size: few

CDR3 protein: CASSPTRGGSNEQFF
CDR3 DNA: TGCGCCAGCAGTCCTACTAGGGGGGGGTCAAATGAGCAGTTCTTC
D gene: NA
J gene: TRBJ2-1
V gene: TRBV10-2
clone size: NA

CDR3 protein: CASRTADSSSDTQYF
CDR3 DNA: TGTGCCAGCAGGACCGCGGACTCCAGTTCAGATACGCAATATTTT
D gene: NA
J gene: TRBJ2-3
V gene: TRBV12-3/TRBV12-4
clone size: NA

CDR3 protein: CASSQVGYSYEQYF
CDR3 DNA: TGTGCCAGCAGCCAAGTTGGCTACTCCTACGAGCAGTACTTC
D gene: NA
J gene: TRBJ2-7
V gene: TRBV4-2
clone size: few

CDR3 protein: CSVLSDSYNEQFF
CDR3 DNA: TGCAGCGTTCTATCGGACTCCTACAATGAGCAGTTCTTC
D gene: NA
J gene: TRBJ2-1
V gene: TRBV29-1
clone size: NA

CDR3 protein: CASSTIGTGSGNTIYF
CDR3 DNA: TGCGCCAGCAGCACGATAGGGACGGGCTCTGGAAACACCATATATTTT
D gene: NA
J gene: TRBJ1-3
V gene: TRBV5-1
clone size: NA

CDR3 protein: CASQDGGLPGDTQYF
CDR3 DNA: TGTGCCAGCCAGGACGGTGGCCTGCCCGGGGATACGCAGTATTTT
D gene: NA
J gene: TRBJ2-3
V gene: TRBV12-3/TRBV12-4
clone size: few

CDR3 protein: CASWQETQFF
CDR3 DNA: TGTGCCAGCTGGCAAGAGACCCAGTTCTTC
D gene: NA
J gene: TRBJ2-1
V gene: TRBV6-2/TRBV6-3
clone size: NA

CDR3 protein: CASRPGTSGIQETQYF
CDR3 DNA: TGTGCCAGCAGACCAGGGACTAGTGGGATCCAAGAGACCCAGTACTTC
D gene: TRBD2
J gene: TRBJ2-5
V gene: TRBV28
clone size: NA

CDR3 protein: CASSFAQGRDTQYF
CDR3 DNA: TGTGCCAGCAGTTTTGCGCAGGGAAGAGATACGCAGTATTTT
D gene: NA
J gene: TRBJ2-3
V gene: TRBV28
clone size: NA

CDR3 protein: CSAGRRGPNTEAFF
CDR3 DNA: TGCAGTGCGGGGAGGCGTGGGCCGAACACTGAAGCTTTCTTT
D gene: NA
J gene: TRBJ1-1
V gene: TRBV20-1
clone size: NA

CDR3 protein: CASSHREFDEQYF
CDR3 DNA: TGCGCCAGCAGCCACCGCGAGTTCGACGAGCAGTACTTC
D gene: NA
J gene: TRBJ2-7
V gene: TRBV4-1
clone size: NA

CDR3 protein: CASSVSGTSGTRARWDEQFF
CDR3 DNA: TGTGCCAGCAGTGTCTCTGGGACTAGCGGAACTAGAGCCAGATGGGATGAGCAGTTCTTC
D gene: TRBD2
J gene: TRBJ2-1
V gene: TRBV25-1
clone size: once

CDR3 protein: CASSLSRDTTGNTIYF
CDR3 DNA: TGTGCCAGCAGCTTAAGCCGGGACACGACTGGAAACACCATATATTTT
D gene: NA
J gene: TRBJ1-3
V gene: TRBV7-2
clone size: NA

CDR3 protein: CASSLLRGRSSYEQYF
CDR3 DNA: TGTGCCAGCAGCTTACTCCGCGGGAGGAGCTCCTACGAGCAGTACTTC
D gene: TRBD2
J gene: TRBJ2-7
V gene: TRBV7-2
clone size: NA

CDR3 protein: CASRVSGSNNEQFF
CDR3 DNA: TGCGCCAGCAGGGTTAGCGGGAGCAACAATGAGCAGTTCTTC
D gene: TRBD2
J gene: TRBJ2-1
V gene: TRBV5-1
clone size: NA

CDR3 protein: CASRQTGVQETQYF
CDR3 DNA: TGTGCCAGCAGGCAGACAGGGGTACAAGAGACCCAGTACTTC
D gene: TRBD1
J gene: TRBJ2-5
V gene: TRBV28
clone size: NA

CDR3 protein: CASSLTRGPGELFF
CDR3 DNA: TGTGCCAGCAGTTTAACCAGGGGACCCGGGGAGCTGTTTTTT
D gene: NA
J gene: TRBJ2-2
V gene: TRBV12-3/TRBV12-4
clone size: NA

CDR3 protein: CASSLTGRIYEQYF
CDR3 DNA: TGTGCCAGCAGTTTAACGGGCCGGATCTACGAGCAGTACTTC
D gene: NA
J gene: TRBJ2-7
V gene: TRBV28
clone size: NA

CDR3 protein: CASSWARQAHNEQYF
CDR3 DNA: TGCGCCAGCAGCTGGGCCCGACAGGCCCACAATGAGCAGTACTTC
D gene: NA
J gene: TRBJ2-7
V gene: TRBV5-1
clone size: NA

CDR3 protein: CASSGDRSTDTQYF
CDR3 DNA: TGTGCCAGTAGCGGGGATCGTAGCACAGATACGCAGTATTTT
D gene: TRBD2
J gene: TRBJ2-3
V gene: TRBV2
clone size: few

CDR3 protein: CASSNIRDRTPVRNEQYF
CDR3 DNA: TGTGCCAGCAGCAACATCCGGGACAGGACTCCTGTCAGGAACGAGCAGTACTTC
D gene: TRBD1
J gene: TRBJ2-7
V gene: TRBV7-9
clone size: few

CDR3 protein: CSQMEGTDTQYF
CDR3 DNA: TGCAGTCAGATGGAGGGTACAGATACGCAGTATTTT
D gene: NA
J gene: TRBJ2-3
V gene: TRBV29-1
clone size: few

CDR3 protein: CASSKTSGWHYEQYF
CDR3 DNA: TGTGCCAGCAGTAAGACTAGCGGGTGGCACTACGAGCAGTACTTC
D gene: TRBD2
J gene: TRBJ2-7
V gene: TRBV27
clone size: NA

CDR3 protein: CATSRDRGNEQYF
CDR3 DNA: TGTGCCACCAGCAGGGACAGGGGTAATGAGCAGTACTTC
D gene: TRBD1
J gene: TRBJ2-7
V gene: TRBV15
clone size: NA

CDR3 protein: CASSPGGPSPLHF
CDR3 DNA: TGTGCCAGCAGCCCAGGAGGGCCTTCACCCCTCCACTTT
D gene: NA
J gene: TRBJ1-6
V gene: TRBV4-2
clone size: few

CDR3 protein: CASRNSGRWLANEQFF
CDR3 DNA: TGCGCCAGCAGAAATAGCGGGAGATGGCTTGCAAATGAGCAGTTCTTC
D gene: TRBD2
J gene: TRBJ2-1
V gene: TRBV5-1
clone size: NA

CDR3 protein: CASSSGLAGGPHPNIQYF
CDR3 DNA: TGCGCCAGCAGCTCGGGACTAGCGGGGGGGCCTCACCCAAACATTCAGTACTTC
D gene: TRBD2
J gene: TRBJ2-4
V gene: TRBV5-1
clone size: NA

CDR3 protein: CASSRAAGRNTEAFF
CDR3 DNA: TGTGCCAGCAGTAGGGCTGCCGGTCGGAACACTGAAGCTTTCTTT
D gene: NA
J gene: TRBJ1-1
V gene: TRBV27
clone size: NA

CDR3 protein: CSVDGDRATYNEQFF
CDR3 DNA: TGCAGCGTTGACGGGGACAGGGCAACGTACAATGAGCAGTTCTTC
D gene: TRBD1
J gene: TRBJ2-1
V gene: TRBV29-1
clone size: few

CDR3 protein: CASSQDGVGNYEQFF
CDR3 DNA: TGCGCCAGCAGCCAAGATGGCGTAGGGAACTACGAGCAGTTCTTC
D gene: NA
J gene: TRBJ2-1
V gene: TRBV4-1
clone size: NA

CDR3 protein: CASSYYWERSSYEQYF
CDR3 DNA: TGTGCCAGCAGTTACTATTGGGAAAGGAGCTCCTACGAGCAGTACTTC
D gene: NA
J gene: TRBJ2-7
V gene: TRBV6-2/TRBV6-3
clone size: NA

CDR3 protein: CSDQGGGDTQYF
CDR3 DNA: TGCAGCGACCAAGGGGGTGGAGATACGCAGTATTTT
D gene: NA
J gene: TRBJ2-3
V gene: TRBV29-1
clone size: NA